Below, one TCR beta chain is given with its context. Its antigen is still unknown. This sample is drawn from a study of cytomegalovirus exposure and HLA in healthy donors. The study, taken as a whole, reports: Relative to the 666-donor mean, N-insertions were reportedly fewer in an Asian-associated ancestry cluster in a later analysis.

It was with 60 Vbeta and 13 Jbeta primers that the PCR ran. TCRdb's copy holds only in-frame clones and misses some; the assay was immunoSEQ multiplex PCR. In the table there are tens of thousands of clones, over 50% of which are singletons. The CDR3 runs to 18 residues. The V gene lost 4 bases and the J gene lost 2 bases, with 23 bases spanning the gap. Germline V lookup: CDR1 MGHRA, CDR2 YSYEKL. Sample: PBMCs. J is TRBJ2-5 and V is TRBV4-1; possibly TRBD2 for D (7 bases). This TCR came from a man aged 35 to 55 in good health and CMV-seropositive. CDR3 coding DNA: TGCGCCAGCAGCCTCCCAAAGGGGGGTGGAGCGGGACAAGAGACCCAGTACTTC. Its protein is CASSLPKGGGAGQETQYF.